This record covers a single T cell receptor beta chain. The antigen remains unidentified. The entry originates in a study of T cells expressing NK-cell markers. TCRdb derives one entry per CDR3 protein from the 5' RACE reads, leaving out DNA. The sample data list around 280,000 distinct CDR3 sequences. The germline V gene encodes CDR1 DFQATT and CDR2 SNEGSKA (reference sequence). This CDR3 is built from 11 residues. Regarding the study as a whole: Similarly, these clonotypes led the CD3+CD56-NKG2C+ fraction as well in several donors.

The specimen sequenced was blood T cells: a sorted CD56 or NKG2C T cell subset, CD4+ or CD8+ T cells, or bulk PBMC T cells (not recorded which). The chain recombines TRBV20-1 with TRBJ1-2. The sequence came from a man aged 18 to 29 in good health. This chain's CDR3 is CSVRAGYGYTF.